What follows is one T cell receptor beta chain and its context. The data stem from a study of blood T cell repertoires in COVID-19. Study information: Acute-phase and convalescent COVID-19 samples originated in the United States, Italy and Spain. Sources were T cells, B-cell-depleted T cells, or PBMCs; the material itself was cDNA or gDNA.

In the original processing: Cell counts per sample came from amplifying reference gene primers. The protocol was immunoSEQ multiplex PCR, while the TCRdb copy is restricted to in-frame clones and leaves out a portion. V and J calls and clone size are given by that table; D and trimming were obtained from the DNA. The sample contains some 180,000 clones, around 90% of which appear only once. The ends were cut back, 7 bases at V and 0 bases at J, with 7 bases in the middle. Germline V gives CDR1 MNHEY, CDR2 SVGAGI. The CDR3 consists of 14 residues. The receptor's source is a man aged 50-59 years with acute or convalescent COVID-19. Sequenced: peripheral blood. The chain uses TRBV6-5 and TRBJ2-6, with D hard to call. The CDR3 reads CASKPSSGANVLTF. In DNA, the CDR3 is TGTGCCAGCAAACCGAGCTCTGGGGCCAACGTCCTGACTTTC.